This TCR beta chain stems from a study of T cells after yellow fever vaccination. Study information: Researchers used SMART-Seq v4 Ultra Low Input to prepare fractions that had low cell numbers.

MiXCR was run by TCRdb on the 5' RACE reads, yielding one entry per CDR3 protein. Here the sample spans 150,000 or so distinct CDR3 sequences, around 6.3% being singletons. This clonotype showed up just once. A clone one base away is much larger, so this may be a read error. The sequence came from a young man who received the YFV17D yellow fever vaccine. The specimen was CD4+ T cells sorted from PBMCs, collected 10 days after the yellow fever booster vaccination.

CDR3 loop: CAVRGTSGSSYNEQFF. The DNA of the CDR3 is TGTGCCGTCAGAGGGACTAGCGGGAGCTCCTACAATGAGCAGTTCTTC. V is TRBV10-3 and J is TRBJ2-1; 14 bases are a match to TRBD2. Germline V gene data show CDR1 as ENHRY and CDR2 as SYGVKD. This CDR3 is 16 amino acids long.